This T cell receptor (beta chain) is drawn from a study of cytomegalovirus exposure and HLA in healthy donors. This clone has only a few counts. Method: immunoSEQ multiplex PCR; TCRdb's copy keeps in-frame clones and lacks some. Here the sample spans about 58,000 clones, 90% being singletons. J lost 3 bases, V lost 4 bases, and 12 bases had no gene match. Germline loops: CDR1 WNHNN, CDR2 SYGVQD (reference sequence). The CDR3 covers 16 residues. The gene calls are TRBV10-1 and TRBJ2-7, with 7 bases identical to TRBD1. The receptor comes from a man aged 18-30 years in good health and CMV-seronegative. Sequencing used PBMCs. For the CDR3, the DNA is TGCGCCAGCAGTGTTTGTCGGGACAGTCTTAACTACGAGCAGTACTTC. This gives the protein CASSVCRDSLNYEQYF.